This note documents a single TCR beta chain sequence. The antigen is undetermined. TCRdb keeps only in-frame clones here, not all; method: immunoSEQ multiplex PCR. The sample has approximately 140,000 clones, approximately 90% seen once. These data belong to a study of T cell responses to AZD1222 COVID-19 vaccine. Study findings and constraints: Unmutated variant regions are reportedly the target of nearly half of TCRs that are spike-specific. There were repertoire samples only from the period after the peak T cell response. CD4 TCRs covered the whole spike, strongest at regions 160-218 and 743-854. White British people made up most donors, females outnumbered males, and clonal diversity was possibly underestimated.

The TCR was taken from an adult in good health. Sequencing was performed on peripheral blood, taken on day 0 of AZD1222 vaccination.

The chain's CDR3 is CASSYLSGGGDEQFF. The CDR3 nucleotides are TGTGCCAGCAGTTATTTGTCAGGGGGCGGCGATGAGCAGTTCTTC. The V call is TRBV6-2 or TRBV6-3, the J call TRBJ2-1, with 8 bases fitting TRBD1. Germline V gene lookup returns CDR1 MNHEY and CDR2 SVGEGT. J was trimmed by 8 bases and V by 3 bases; bases with no gene match: 9. The CDR3 has 15 residues.